The present T cell receptor beta chain was sequenced within a study of cytomegalovirus exposure and HLA in healthy donors. Measured with immunoSEQ multiplex PCR; TCRdb has only the in-frame clones, and not every one. Found here are around 120,000 clones, more than 70% of them singletons; the top ten hold 1.5% to 2%. CDR1 and CDR2 from the germline V gene are SNHLY and FYNNEI. There are 15 residues in the CDR3. V was clipped by 8 bases and J by 2 bases; unmatched bases: 8. The sequenced sample consisted of PBMCs. The J gene is TRBJ2-3, the V gene TRBV2; TRBD1 matches 9 bases. The receptor was derived from a man aged 18 to 29 in good health and CMV-seronegative. CDR3 sequence (DNA): TGTGCCAGCGGAATGGACAGGGGATCCACAGATACGCAGTATTTT. The encoded protein is CASGMDRGSTDTQYF.